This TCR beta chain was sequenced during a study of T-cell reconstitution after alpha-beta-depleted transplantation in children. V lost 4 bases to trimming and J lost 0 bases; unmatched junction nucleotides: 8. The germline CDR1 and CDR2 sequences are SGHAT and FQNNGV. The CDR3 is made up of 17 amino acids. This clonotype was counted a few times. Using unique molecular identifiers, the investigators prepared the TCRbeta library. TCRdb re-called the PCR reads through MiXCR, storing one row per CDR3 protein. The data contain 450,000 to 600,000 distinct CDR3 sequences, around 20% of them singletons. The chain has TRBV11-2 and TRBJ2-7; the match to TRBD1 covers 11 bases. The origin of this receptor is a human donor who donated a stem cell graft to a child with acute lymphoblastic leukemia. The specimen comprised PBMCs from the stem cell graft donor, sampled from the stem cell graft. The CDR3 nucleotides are TGTGCCAGCAGCTCCCCAAGGGGGACAGGGGGCTCCTACGAGCAGTACTTC. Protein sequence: CASSSPRGTGGSYEQYF.